This is a list of T cell receptor beta chains from one sample in a study of cytomegalovirus exposure and HLA in healthy donors. Profiled with immunoSEQ multiplex PCR; TCRdb holds only in-frame clones, not every one. The data contain hundreds of thousands of clones, roughly 80% of them singletons. Sequencing was done on a sample of PBMCs. These receptors all come from a man in his forties in good health and CMV-seronegative. CDR3s leave out the opening cysteine and the closing phenylalanine or tryptophan. The order of the fields is V gene, J gene, clone size, CDR3 protein. Size values are once, few and many counts, or a class for expanded clones, and some rows have none.

V gene: TRBV7-2; J gene: TRBJ2-2; clone size: NA; CDR3 protein: ASSFRGLNTGELF
V gene: TRBV28; J gene: TRBJ2-4; clone size: NA; CDR3 protein: ASSPSGGAKNIQY
V gene: TRBV27; J gene: TRBJ2-2; clone size: NA; CDR3 protein: ASSRDKANTGELF
V gene: TRBV7-3; J gene: TRBJ2-6; clone size: NA; CDR3 protein: ASSLYSGANVLT
V gene: TRBV9; J gene: TRBJ2-3; clone size: NA; CDR3 protein: ASNYYGTGGARDTQY
V gene: TRBV4-2; J gene: TRBJ2-1; clone size: NA; CDR3 protein: ASSPKGLGGTSGDNEQF
V gene: TRBV12-2; J gene: TRBJ2-7; clone size: NA; CDR3 protein: ASRLEVAGSYEQY
V gene: TRBV9; J gene: TRBJ2-1; clone size: NA; CDR3 protein: ASSLLGQEQF
V gene: TRBV11-2; J gene: TRBJ2-7; clone size: few; CDR3 protein: ASSLTGLAGVREQY
V gene: TRBV29-1; J gene: TRBJ1-6; clone size: once; CDR3 protein: SVRGEGSPLH
V gene: TRBV5-1; J gene: TRBJ2-1; clone size: NA; CDR3 protein: ASSFRPGLAYNEQF
V gene: TRBV7-8; J gene: TRBJ2-7; clone size: NA; CDR3 protein: ASSLGASRYEQY
V gene: TRBV14; J gene: TRBJ1-1; clone size: NA; CDR3 protein: ASSQDGATKSQAF
V gene: TRBV7-8; J gene: TRBJ2-5; clone size: NA; CDR3 protein: ASKTSGGTAETQY
V gene: TRBV4-2; J gene: TRBJ2-5; clone size: NA; CDR3 protein: ASSQGLGDQETQY
V gene: TRBV10-3; J gene: TRBJ1-1; clone size: NA; CDR3 protein: AISGQGRMNTEAF
V gene: TRBV7-9; J gene: TRBJ2-7; clone size: NA; CDR3 protein: ASSGTGSTYEQY
V gene: TRBV5-6; J gene: TRBJ2-7; clone size: NA; CDR3 protein: ASSPTGTDYEQY
V gene: TRBV9; J gene: TRBJ2-3; clone size: NA; CDR3 protein: ASSVETGVGWSDTQY
V gene: TRBV9; J gene: TRBJ2-1; clone size: NA; CDR3 protein: ASSVDLQGSNEQF
V gene: TRBV7-3; J gene: TRBJ2-1; clone size: NA; CDR3 protein: ASSSGQGSYNEQF
V gene: TRBV7-3; J gene: TRBJ1-3; clone size: NA; CDR3 protein: ASSLSPDSGNTIY
V gene: TRBV27; J gene: TRBJ2-7; clone size: NA; CDR3 protein: ASSYGRAAGEQY
V gene: TRBV2; J gene: NA; clone size: NA; CDR3 protein: ASSSASSGPYEQY
V gene: TRBV28; J gene: TRBJ1-1; clone size: NA; CDR3 protein: ASSLSMSMNTEAF
V gene: TRBV7-9; J gene: TRBJ2-1; clone size: NA; CDR3 protein: ASRGLAGGEQF
V gene: TRBV5-1; J gene: TRBJ1-1; clone size: NA; CDR3 protein: ASSLGATGDTEAF
V gene: TRBV7-2; J gene: TRBJ2-2; clone size: NA; CDR3 protein: ASSARPGGPGELF
V gene: TRBV7-2; J gene: TRBJ2-7; clone size: NA; CDR3 protein: ASSLGTENYEQY
V gene: TRBV5-1; J gene: TRBJ2-1; clone size: NA; CDR3 protein: ASRLGPGGSYNEQF
V gene: TRBV5-1; J gene: TRBJ2-3; clone size: NA; CDR3 protein: ASSWVSRVDTQY
V gene: TRBV5-1; J gene: TRBJ1-5; clone size: NA; CDR3 protein: ASSGGDSNQPQH
V gene: TRBV6-5; J gene: TRBJ2-7; clone size: NA; CDR3 protein: ASSSGTGSFYEQY
V gene: TRBV28; J gene: TRBJ1-5; clone size: NA; CDR3 protein: ASSLRENNQPQH
V gene: TRBV11-2; J gene: TRBJ2-7; clone size: NA; CDR3 protein: ASSLDRPYEQY
V gene: TRBV5-3; J gene: TRBJ1-6; clone size: NA; CDR3 protein: ARSSGQGGYNSPLH
V gene: TRBV28; J gene: TRBJ1-5; clone size: NA; CDR3 protein: ASSRGTVIDQPQH
V gene: TRBV7-6; J gene: TRBJ2-2; clone size: NA; CDR3 protein: ASSSPAGRGNTGELF
V gene: TRBV4-3; J gene: TRBJ2-7; clone size: NA; CDR3 protein: ASSQDRVSSHEQY
V gene: TRBV29-1; J gene: TRBJ2-3; clone size: NA; CDR3 protein: SGNLAELTDTQY
V gene: TRBV19; J gene: TRBJ2-4; clone size: few; CDR3 protein: ASRDFLNIQY
V gene: TRBV19; J gene: TRBJ2-3; clone size: few; CDR3 protein: ASSMGSAGQGTQY
V gene: TRBV28; J gene: TRBJ1-2; clone size: NA; CDR3 protein: ASLGQGVLSYGYT
V gene: TRBV18; J gene: TRBJ1-1; clone size: NA; CDR3 protein: ASSREGQMNTEAF
V gene: TRBV29-1; J gene: TRBJ2-1; clone size: NA; CDR3 protein: SVMSGGGEQF
V gene: TRBV28; J gene: TRBJ2-3; clone size: NA; CDR3 protein: ASSGLAGDTQY
V gene: TRBV11-3; J gene: TRBJ2-7; clone size: NA; CDR3 protein: ASSLPGISYEQY
V gene: TRBV6-1; J gene: TRBJ1-1; clone size: NA; CDR3 protein: ASGQMNTEAF
V gene: TRBV2; J gene: TRBJ2-7; clone size: NA; CDR3 protein: ASTERPPRYEQY
V gene: TRBV28; J gene: TRBJ1-1; clone size: NA; CDR3 protein: ASSLSLSAF
V gene: TRBV28; J gene: TRBJ2-1; clone size: once; CDR3 protein: ASSFMVQGANEQF
V gene: TRBV28; J gene: TRBJ2-7; clone size: NA; CDR3 protein: ASSPGQGMGEQY
V gene: TRBV28; J gene: TRBJ1-6; clone size: NA; CDR3 protein: ASRSPDRDNSPLH
V gene: TRBV6-5; J gene: TRBJ2-5; clone size: NA; CDR3 protein: ASSYGGDRETQY
V gene: TRBV7-9; J gene: TRBJ1-1; clone size: NA; CDR3 protein: ASSLGGSTEAF
V gene: TRBV27; J gene: TRBJ2-7; clone size: NA; CDR3 protein: ASRRDNREQY
V gene: TRBV6-5; J gene: TRBJ2-7; clone size: NA; CDR3 protein: ASSLQTGVGNEQY
V gene: TRBV19; J gene: TRBJ2-2; clone size: NA; CDR3 protein: ASSDRDRYTGELF
V gene: TRBV2; J gene: TRBJ2-3; clone size: NA; CDR3 protein: ANLFSGRPDTQY
V gene: TRBV28; J gene: TRBJ2-7; clone size: NA; CDR3 protein: ASSSGQGIREQY